These 27 T cell receptor beta chains were sequenced from one sample in a study of OX40 agonist ivuxolimab in advanced cancers. Measured with immunoSEQ multiplex PCR; TCRdb has only the in-frame clones, and not every one. Among 80,000 to 100,000 clones listed, 85% to 95% were seen once. Sequenced material: CD4+ or CD8+ T cells sorted from blood, taken in a trial of the OX40 agonist ivuxolimab. These receptors were collected from an adult with an advanced solid tumor such as melanoma, head and neck, liver or kidney cancer.

The genes are TRBV23-1 and TRBJ1-2; D is uncertain. TRBV23-1 falls under the ORF class, with uncertain function. The V gene lost 0 bases and the J gene lost 0 bases, with 8 bases spanning the gap. This CDR3 region has 15 residues. The CDR3 protein is CASSQSLGTNYGYTF. DNA of the CDR3: TGCGCCAGCAGTCAATCATTAGGGACTAACTATGGCTACACCTTC.

In this sample, this clone turned up once. This chain joins TRBV2 and TRBJ1-5, with 7 bases aligning to TRBD1. Germline V lookup: CDR1 SNHLY, CDR2 FYNNEI. With V trimmed by 6 bases and J by 7 bases, 15 bases remained unmatched. The CDR3 has 16 residues. The CDR3 region is CASREGSAGGGQPQHF. DNA for the CDR3: TGTGCCAGCAGGGAGGGTAGTGCAGGGGGTGGACAGCCCCAGCATTTT.

CDR3: CASSLGTVGNYGYTF. The CDR3 region has the DNA TGTGCCAGCAGTCTAGGGACAGTCGGTAACTATGGCTACACCTTC. The chain is built from TRBV6-5 and TRBJ1-2, with 7 positions matching TRBD1. Germline CDR1 MNHEY, CDR2 SVGAGI. The trim removed 5 bases at V and 1 base at J, leaving 7 bases unmatched. The CDR3 has 15 residues.

The chain carries TRBV16 and TRBJ1-1; the D is unclear. This CDR3 has 14 residues. The V and J ends lost 0 bases and 1 base respectively, with 6 bases between them. The germline gives CDR1 KGHSY, CDR2 FQNENV. CDR3 protein: CASSQSSANTEAFF. In DNA form, the CDR3 reads TGTGCCAGCAGCCAATCGTCAGCGAACACTGAAGCTTTCTTT.

This chain connects TRBV6-5 to TRBJ2-3; the D is unclear. The V and J ends lost 4 bases and 0 bases respectively, with 14 bases between them. Germline V gene lookup returns CDR1 MNHEY and CDR2 SVGAGI. This CDR3 is 16 amino acids long. CDR3 nucleotides: TGTGCCAGCAGTTTCCTTGCGGCGATTAGCACAGATACGCAGTATTTT. This sequence encodes CASSFLAAISTDTQYF.

CDR3 nucleotides: TGTGCCAGCGGCTTCCCTGGGGCCAACGTCCTGACTTTC. Translated, it gives CASGFPGANVLTF. The chain links TRBV25-1 to TRBJ2-6; D not certain. Per the germline V gene, CDR1 is MGHDK and CDR2 is SYGVNS. This CDR3 is built from 13 residues. Trimming pared 8 bases from V and 2 bases from J, leaving 7 bases between.

The CDR3 DNA sequence: TGTGCCAGCAGCTTCAACCTAGCCAAAAACATTCAGTACTTC. The encoded protein is CASSFNLAKNIQYF. The chain carries TRBV5-4 and TRBJ2-4, with D hard to call. Germline values: CDR1 SGHNT, CDR2 YYREEE (reference sequence). Trimming cost V 2 bases and J 0 bases, with 6 bases left between them. This CDR3 comprises 14 residues.

This chain uses TRBV6-1 with TRBJ1-3; unclear D gene. Looked up from germline, CDR1 is MNHNS and CDR2 is SASEGT. The V end was cut by 4 bases, the J end by 5 bases, with 12 bases between. The CDR3 has 14 amino acids. The DNA for the CDR3 is TGTGCCAGCAGTGCGCGGGGTGTGAGAAACACCATATATTTT. Protein product: CASSARGVRNTIYF.

The genes are TRBV13 and TRBJ1-1; 8 bases are shared with TRBD1. This CDR3 contains 14 residues. Germline V CDR1 and CDR2: PRHDT, FYEKMQ (reference sequence). V was clipped by 5 bases and J by 1 base; unmatched bases: 3. This CDR3 reads CASSQDRENTEAFF. DNA for the CDR3: TGTGCCAGCAGCCAGGACAGGGAGAACACTGAAGCTTTCTTT.

The rearrangement uses TRBV6-6 and TRBJ1-6; D gene ambiguous. This CDR3 contains 14 residues. V was pared by 2 bases and J by 7 bases, with 9 bases between. The germline V gene encodes CDR1 MNHNY and CDR2 SVGAGI (reference sequence). CDR3: CASSYDEKNSPLHF. DNA of the CDR3: TGTGCCAGCAGTTACGACGAGAAAAATTCACCCCTCCACTTT.

The V and J genes are TRBV4-2 and TRBJ2-2; D ambiguous. The CDR3 is 12 amino acids. Trimming left V 6 bases short and J 6 bases short, with 8 bases between. Looked up from germline, CDR1 is LGHNA and CDR2 is YNFKEQ. CDR3 in amino acids: CASSVGPGELFF. The DNA of the CDR3 is TGTGCCAGCAGTGTCGGTCCCGGGGAGCTGTTTTTT.

The chain employs TRBV28 and TRBJ1-2, with a tentative D call TRBD1 (5 bases). The CDR3 loop spans 15 amino acids. V dropped 5 bases and J dropped 1 base, with 14 bases sitting between them. Germline values: CDR1 MDHEN, CDR2 SYDVKM. The CDR3 coding sequence is TGTGCCAGCAGTGGAGCGGAGACAGTTAACTATGGCTACACCTTC. This codes for CASSGAETVNYGYTF.

The V call is TRBV5-6, the J call TRBJ1-6, with D perhaps TRBD1 (5 bases). Germline CDR1 and CDR2: SGHDT and YYEEEE. V was trimmed by 4 bases and J by 0 bases, leaving 17 bases between them. The CDR3 extends over 18 amino acids. The CDR3: CASSIRPGVFSYNSPLHF. The CDR3 region has the DNA TGTGCCAGCAGCATAAGGCCGGGGGTCTTCTCCTATAATTCACCCCTCCACTTT.

A single count supports this clone. The chain links TRBV28 to TRBJ2-3; D uncertain. Germline V lookup: CDR1 MDHEN, CDR2 SYDVKM. The ends were cut back, 5 bases at V and 2 bases at J, with 5 bases in the middle. The CDR3 has 12 residues. CDR3 amino acids: CASSPNTDTQYF. As DNA, the CDR3 is TGTGCCAGCAGTCCAAACACAGATACGCAGTATTTT.

V gene TRBV6-1 combines with J gene TRBJ1-5, with D hard to call. The V end lost 1 base, the J end lost 1 base, and 8 bases lay between the germline ends. This CDR3 is 15 amino acids long. CDR1 is MNHNS, CDR2 SASEGT, per germline. The CDR3 DNA reads as TGTGCCAGCAGTGAAGGCGGCCTCAGCAATCAGCCCCAGCATTTT. Its protein is CASSEGGLSNQPQHF.

This chain uses TRBV7-9 with TRBJ1-3; 8 bases are a match to TRBD1. Trimming cost V 11 bases and J 8 bases; bases outside gene matches: 11. CDR3 length: 13 amino acids. CDR1 and CDR2 from the germline V gene are SEHNR and FQNEAQ (reference sequence). The CDR3 bases are TGTGCCGCGGGGGAGACAGGGGCAGACACCATATATTTT. The encoded protein is CAAGETGADTIYF. Using reference TRBV7-9 and TRBJ1-3 for the parts outside the CDR3, the full variable domain is DTGVSQNPRHKITKRGQNVTFRCDPISEHNRLYWYRQTLGQGPEFLTYFQNEAQLEKSRLLSDRFSAERPKGSFSTLEIQRTEQGDSAMYLCAAGETGADTIYFGEGSWLTVV.

The chain combines TRBV6-1 with TRBJ2-1; 7 bases line up with TRBD2. Germline-derived CDR1 and CDR2 are MNHNS and SASEGT. V shed 4 bases, J shed 8 bases, and the junction held 5 bases outside the gene matches. The CDR3 extends over 13 amino acids. DNA for the CDR3: TGTGCCAGCAGTGTCGGACTAGACGATGAGCAGTTCTTC. Protein: CASSVGLDDEQFF.

As for this clone: At one boundary the junction diverges from the germline segment, which might be a read error. V and J are TRBV6-5 and TRBJ2-1, with a weak D call TRBD2 (6 bases). Germline V gives CDR1 MNHEY, CDR2 SVGAGI. CDR3 size: 15 residues. In DNA, the CDR3 is TGTGCCAGCGGTTACGGGACGGGGGCCTACAATGAGCAGTTCTTC. Amino acids: CASGYGTGAYNEQFF.

The chain recombines TRBV7-3 with TRBJ2-4; unclear D gene. CDR1 is SGHTA and CDR2 is FQGTGA in the germline V gene. The V gene lost 1 base and the J gene lost 9 bases, with 4 bases spanning the gap. The CDR3 spans 11 residues. The CDR3 bases are TGTGCCAGCAGCTTAATAGGCATTCAGTACTTC. It translates to CASSLIGIQYF. The full variable domain, rest sourced from reference TRBV7-3 and TRBJ2-4, is GAGVSQTPSNKVTEKGKYVELRCDPISGHTALYWYRQSLGQGPEFLIYFQGTGAADDSGLPNDRFFAVRPEGSVSTLKIQRTERGDSAVYLCASSLIGIQYFGAGTRLSVL.

On this clone: The same CDR3 is also encoded by other DNA sequences in this sample. The V call is TRBV2, the J call TRBJ2-2, with no clear D. The CDR3 covers 11 residues. Trimming left V 5 bases short and J 3 bases short, with 1 base between. The germline V gene has CDR1 SNHLY and CDR2 FYNNEI. CDR3 amino acids: CASSYTGELFF. The CDR3 DNA is TGTGCCAGCAGTTACACCGGGGAGCTGTTTTTT.

The V call is TRBV10-3, the J call TRBJ1-3; D uncertain. Trimming left V 0 bases short and J 0 bases short, with 6 bases between. Germline V gene data show CDR1 as ENHRY and CDR2 as SYGVKD. The CDR3 length is 15 residues. The CDR3 reads CAISESNGSGNTIYF. CDR3 nucleotide sequence: TGTGCCATCAGTGAGTCGAACGGCTCTGGAAACACCATATATTTT.

The chain combines TRBV4-1 with TRBJ1-1, with D tentatively TRBD1 (6 bases). Trimming took 1 base from V and 5 from J, leaving 14 bases between them. Germline CDR1 reads MGHRA; CDR2 reads YSYEKL. CDR3 length equals 15 residues. The CDR3 sequence: CASSQGTQGFTEAFF. CDR3 in DNA: TGCGCCAGCAGCCAAGGAACTCAGGGGTTTACTGAAGCTTTCTTT.

V gene TRBV6-1 combines with J gene TRBJ1-2; D remains ambiguous. The CDR3 totals 13 residues. Trimming took off 5 bases at V and 4 bases at J, with 11 bases between the two ends. CDR1 and CDR2 (germline): MNHNS, SASEGT. The DNA for the CDR3 is TGTGCCAGCAGTTCGGACGGAATCTATGGCTACACCTTC. As protein: CASSSDGIYGYTF.

The chain combines TRBV30 with TRBJ1-4, with 10 bases lining up with TRBD1. Germline loops: CDR1 GTSNPN, CDR2 SVGIG (reference sequence). This CDR3 region has 18 residues. With 0 bases clipped from V and 7 bases from J, the junction kept 14 bases outside the gene matches. The CDR3 is CAWSVREWDRGEGEKLFF. CDR3 nucleotide sequence: TGTGCCTGGAGTGTTCGGGAATGGGACAGGGGTGAGGGTGAAAAACTGTTTTTT.

This sequence joins TRBV6-1 and TRBJ2-5; 7 bases map to TRBD2. The CDR3 covers 16 residues. The germline gives CDR1 MNHNS, CDR2 SASEGT. The V and J ends lost 4 bases and 5 bases, in that order; junction bases with no gene match: 13. CDR3 sequence (DNA): TGTGCCAGCAGTGTCCTCGGGGGAGGGTCCCCTGAGACCCAGTACTTC. This encodes CASSVLGGGSPETQYF.

This chain joins TRBV28 and TRBJ1-2; D is unresolved. Trimming took off 5 bases at V and 8 bases at J, with 9 bases between the two ends. CDR3 length: 11 residues. Germline V lookup: CDR1 MDHEN, CDR2 SYDVKM. CDR3 loop: CASSQNTGYTF. In nucleotides, the CDR3 is TGTGCCAGCAGTCAAAATACGGGCTACACCTTC.

The chain links TRBV19 to TRBJ1-5; weak D call: TRBD1 (5 bases). Looked up from germline, CDR1 is LNHDA and CDR2 is SQIVND (reference sequence). Trimming took 6 bases from V and 11 from J, leaving 23 bases between them. The CDR3 spans 15 residues. CDR3 DNA sequence: TGTGCCAGTAGCCCCTTAAGGGACCTCGTATCAACCCAGCATTTT. Its translation: CASSPLRDLVSTQHF.